Given below is one TCR beta chain in context. These data originate in a study of T cells in localized non-small cell lung cancer. Method: immunoSEQ multiplex PCR; TCRdb's copy keeps in-frame clones and lacks some. The sample contains 2,500 to 3,500 clones, 15% to 20% of which appear only once. With 1 base removed from V and 5 bases from J, the gap between germline ends came to 14 bases. Germline CDR1 reads SGHNT; CDR2 reads YENEEA. The CDR3 consists of 16 residues. V is TRBV11-3 and J is TRBJ2-2; a possible D gene is TRBD2 (6 bases). This TCR derives from a male donor aged 60 or older with stage II squamous cell lung carcinoma. The sequencing here drew on lung tumor tissue, taken before any cancer treatment. CDR3 sequence reads: CASSLGSVGGTGELFF. The DNA for the CDR3 is TGTGCCAGCAGCTTAGGATCAGTGGGGGGTACCGGGGAGCTGTTTTTT.